This T cell receptor (beta chain) was identified during a study of T cells in Graves' hyperthyroidism and ophthalmopathy. On the study more broadly: Upon initial diagnosis and before any treatment, peripheral blood was collected. Study findings and constraints: Blood samples included most of the expanded thyroid clonotypes exceeding 0.001. Separation of ophthalmopathy from stable hyperthyroidism was achieved by a 13 V-J model.

This clonotype was found a few times. The antigen is undetermined. TCR beta CDR3 region amplification was performed from RNA transcripts. Carried out on the TCR CDR3, a first-round RT-PCR used the HTBI primer set. MiXCR, applied by TCRdb to the multiplex PCR reads, yields one record per CDR3 protein. The table includes under 650,000 distinct CDR3 sequences, around 15% detected once. Germline CDR1 is SGDLS and CDR2 is YYNGEE. This CDR3 has 12 amino acids. V was trimmed by 3 bases and J by 5 bases, leaving 8 bases between them. The source is a woman in her 30s with Graves' hyperthyroidism. The chain employs TRBV9 and TRBJ2-5; D possibly corresponds to TRBD2 (5 bases). Sequenced: blood. The CDR3 DNA is TGTGCCAGCAGCGGCACGGGGGAGACCCAGTACTTC. Translation gives CASSGTGETQYF.